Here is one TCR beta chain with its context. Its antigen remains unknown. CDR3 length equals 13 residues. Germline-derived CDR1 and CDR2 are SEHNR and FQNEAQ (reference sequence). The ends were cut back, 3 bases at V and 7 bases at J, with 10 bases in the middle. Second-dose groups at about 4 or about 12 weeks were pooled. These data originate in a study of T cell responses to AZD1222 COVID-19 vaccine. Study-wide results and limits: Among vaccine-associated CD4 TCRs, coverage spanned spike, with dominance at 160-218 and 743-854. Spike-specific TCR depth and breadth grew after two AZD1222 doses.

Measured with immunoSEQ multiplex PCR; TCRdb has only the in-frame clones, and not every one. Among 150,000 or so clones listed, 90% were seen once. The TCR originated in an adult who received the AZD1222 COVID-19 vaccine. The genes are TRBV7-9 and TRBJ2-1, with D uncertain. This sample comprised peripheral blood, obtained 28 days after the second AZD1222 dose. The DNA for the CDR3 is TGTGCCAGCAGCTTCCCTGCCGGGAATGAGCAGTTCTTC. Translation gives CASSFPAGNEQFF.